These 18 T cell receptor beta chains were all obtained from the same sample, sequenced in a study of blood T cell repertoires in COVID-19. TCRdb keeps only in-frame clones here, not all; method: immunoSEQ multiplex PCR. The sample shows fewer than 400,000 clones, about 92% of them seen only once. What was sequenced was PBMCs or T cells enriched from blood (not recorded which). The receptors were sampled from a woman in her 30s who had recovered from COVID-19.

J is TRBJ2-4 and V is TRBV6-1, with TRBD2 identical over 7 bases. In germline, CDR1 is MNHNS, CDR2 SASEGT. V trimming: 3 bases; J trimming: 14 bases; junction bases outside the gene matches: 7. This CDR3 has 12 amino acids. The CDR3: CASSETSRGEYF. CDR3 DNA: TGTGCCAGCAGTGAGACTAGCCGAGGGGAGTACTTC.

The chain recombines TRBV6-2 or TRBV6-3 with TRBJ1-1; D might be TRBD1 (6 bases). The CDR3 is 14 amino acids. Germline CDR1 and CDR2: MNHEY and SVGEGT. Trimming removed 4 bases from V and 1 base from J, with 10 bases in between. The CDR3 reads CASSSTGGNTEAFF. DNA of the CDR3: TGTGCCAGCAGTTCGACAGGTGGGAACACTGAAGCTTTCTTT.

This clone was recorded once. The rearrangement uses TRBV10-1 and TRBJ1-1, with D uncertain. The V and J ends lost 2 bases and 4 bases respectively, with 11 bases between them. CDR3 length equals 14 residues. CDR1 is WNHNN, CDR2 SYGVQD, per germline (reference sequence). For the CDR3, the DNA is TGCGCCAGCAGTGAGGACTGGGGAGGCACTGAAGCTTTCTTT. Residues: CASSEDWGGTEAFF.

This clone has only one observation. The rearrangement uses TRBV5-1 and TRBJ2-2, with TRBD1 matching 8 bases. The germline V gene encodes CDR1 SGHRS and CDR2 YFSETQ. There are 19 residues in the CDR3. The J segment lost 5 bases and the V segment lost 3 bases, leaving 18 bases of the junction unmatched. The CDR3 here is CASSWADRVPTRGTGELFF. In nucleotides, the CDR3 is TGCGCCAGCAGCTGGGCGGACAGGGTTCCAACGAGGGGGACCGGGGAGCTGTTTTTT.

The chain couples TRBV5-4 to TRBJ2-5; 12 nucleotides agree with TRBD1. V was clipped by 4 bases and J by 5 bases; unmatched bases: 6. Per the germline V gene, CDR1 is SGHNT and CDR2 is YYREEE (reference sequence). CDR3 length: 15 amino acids. The CDR3 sequence: CASSQGQGARETQYF. DNA for the CDR3: TGTGCCAGCAGCCAGGGACAGGGGGCGAGGGAGACCCAGTACTTC.

On this clone itself: The sample has other DNA sequences that encode this CDR3 too. The chain recombines TRBV19 with TRBJ2-7, with a possible D match to TRBD2 (6 bases). There are 13 residues in the CDR3. V was clipped by 3 bases and J by 1 base, with 7 bases between them. CDR1 and CDR2 (germline): LNHDA, SQIVND (reference sequence). This CDR3 is CASSIGGSYEQYF. In DNA form, the CDR3 reads TGTGCCAGTAGTATTGGGGGGTCCTACGAGCAGTACTTC. The full variable domain, completed using reference TRBV19 and TRBJ2-7, is DGGITQSPKYLFRKEGQNVTLSCEQNLNHDAMYWYRQDPGQGLRLIYYSQIVNDFQKGDIAEGYSVSREKKESFPLTVTSAQKNPTAFYLCASSIGGSYEQYFGPGTRLTVT.

This chain uses TRBV4-3 with TRBJ2-2, with TRBD2 matching over 10 bases. V lost 0 bases and J lost 8; bases outside the gene matches: 12. Germline CDR1 and CDR2: LGHNA and YSLEER. The CDR3 runs 18 residues. Here the CDR3 reads CASSQDRFLAGVGGELFF. The CDR3 DNA sequence: TGCGCCAGCAGCCAAGATCGGTTCCTAGCGGGAGTGGGGGGGGAGCTGTTTTTT.

The chain couples TRBV27 to TRBJ1-6; 7 bases fit TRBD1. The germline V gene has CDR1 MNHEY and CDR2 SMNVEV (reference sequence). Trimming took 6 bases from V and 9 from J; bases not matched to a gene: 8. This CDR3 contains 14 residues. Here the CDR3 reads CASRPGQPFSPLHF. CDR3 DNA sequence: TGTGCCAGCAGACCGGGACAGCCCTTTTCACCCCTCCACTTT.

This clone occurred once. V gene TRBV7-3 combines with J gene TRBJ2-1; no clear D. In germline, CDR1 is SGHTA, CDR2 FQGTGA. The CDR3 is 13 residues long. V was shortened by 5 bases and J by 9 bases, with 14 bases between the two germline ends. The CDR3 spells CASSPGVATEQFF. CDR3 in DNA: TGTGCCAGCAGCCCGGGTGTAGCTACTGAGCAGTTCTTC.

The chain recombines TRBV6-5 with TRBJ2-7; the D gene is possibly TRBD1 (5 bases). Trimming took off 2 bases at V and 2 bases at J, with 13 bases between the two ends. The CDR3 length is 15 residues. Germline-derived CDR1 and CDR2 are MNHEY and SVGAGI. The CDR3 nucleotides read TGTGCCAGCAGTTACGGGTTCCAGGGAACCTACGAGCAGTACTTC. This sequence encodes CASSYGFQGTYEQYF.

The rearrangement uses TRBV7-2 and TRBJ2-7, with TRBD2 matching over 10 bases. The CDR3 has 15 residues. J lost 0 bases, V lost 4 bases, and 3 bases had no gene match. The germline V gene has CDR1 SGHTA and CDR2 FQGNSA. DNA for the CDR3: TGTGCCAGCAGCTCAACTAGCGGGAACTCCTACGAGCAGTACTTC. The encoded protein is CASSSTSGNSYEQYF.

The gene calls are TRBV29-1 and TRBJ2-7; 8 nucleotides match TRBD1. This CDR3 region has 12 residues. The V and J ends lost 4 bases and 3 bases, in that order; junction bases with no gene match: 2. Germline V CDR1 and CDR2: SQVTM, ANQGSEA. CDR3 region: CSVAGTGYEQYF. DNA of the CDR3: TGCAGCGTTGCGGGGACAGGCTACGAGCAGTACTTC.

This clone was picked up one time. This sequence joins TRBV4-2 and TRBJ1-1; D might be TRBD1 (6 bases). The CDR3 runs to 14 residues. Germline CDR1 is LGHNA and CDR2 is YNFKEQ. Trimming removed 2 bases at V and 5 bases at J, with 12 bases between. CDR3 bases: TGTGCCAGCAGCCAACCGGACAGATGGACTGAAGCTTTCTTT. It encodes CASSQPDRWTEAFF.

The DNA for the CDR3 is TGTGCCAGCAGCTTAGCCTCGAACAGGAACTCTGGAAACACCATATATTTT. The encoded protein is CASSLASNRNSGNTIYF. V usage is TRBV7-8 and J usage is TRBJ1-3; D possibly corresponds to TRBD1 (5 bases). From germline, CDR1 is SGHVS and CDR2 FQNEAQ. V lost 0 bases, J lost 0 bases, and 12 bases lay in between. The CDR3 loop spans 17 amino acids. The complete variable domain, with remaining parts taken from reference TRBV7-8 and TRBJ1-3, reads GAGVSQSPRYKVAKRGQDVALRCDPISGHVSLFWYQQALGQGPEFLTYFQNEAQLDKSGLPSDRFFAERPEGSVSTLKIQRTQQEDSAVYLCASSLASNRNSGNTIYFGEGSWLTVV.

A single count supports this clone. CDR3 bases: TGTGCCAGCACTCTACATGGGGGGGGCCGCACAGATACGCAGTATTTT. Amino acid sequence: CASTLHGGGRTDTQYF. The chain has TRBV28 and TRBJ2-3, with D perhaps TRBD2 (7 bases). Trimming cost V 7 bases and J 1 base, with 18 bases left between them. Germline V CDR1 and CDR2: MDHEN, SYDVKM. This CDR3 region has 16 residues. The complete variable domain, with remaining parts taken from reference TRBV28 and TRBJ2-3, reads DVKVTQSSRYLVKRTGEKVFLECVQDMDHENMFWYRQDPGLGLRLIYFSYDVKMKEKGDIPEGYSVSREKKERFSLILESASTNQTSMYLCASTLHGGGRTDTQYFGPGTRLTVL.

The rearrangement links TRBV3-1 (or the pseudogene TRBV3-2) to TRBJ1-2; D uncertain. Trimming took 0 bases from V and 8 from J, leaving 22 bases between them. Germline CDR1 is LGHDT and CDR2 is YNNKEL (reference sequence). The CDR3 extends over 17 amino acids. CDR3 protein: CASSQERGREERRGYTF. CDR3 sequence (DNA): TGTGCCAGCAGCCAAGAACGAGGGCGGGAGGAGCGGCGCGGCTACACCTTC.

This clone was recorded once. The chain is built from TRBV6-2 or TRBV6-3 and TRBJ1-5, with D uncertain. The V end lost 2 bases, the J end lost 6 bases, and 11 bases lay between the germline ends. CDR3 length: 14 residues. Germline CDR1 and CDR2: MNHEY and SVGEGT. CDR3 sequence: CASSYGSFSQPQHF. For the CDR3, the DNA is TGTGCCAGCAGTTACGGGAGTTTCAGTCAGCCCCAGCATTTT.

This clone was counted a few times. The chain has TRBV6-5 and TRBJ1-2, with no clear D. The CDR3 length is 14 residues. Germline values: CDR1 MNHEY, CDR2 SVGAGI. V was clipped by 6 bases and J by 4 bases, with 15 bases between them. CDR3: CASRDLQSFYGYTF. In DNA, the CDR3 is TGTGCCAGCAGAGATTTACAGTCCTTCTATGGCTACACCTTC.